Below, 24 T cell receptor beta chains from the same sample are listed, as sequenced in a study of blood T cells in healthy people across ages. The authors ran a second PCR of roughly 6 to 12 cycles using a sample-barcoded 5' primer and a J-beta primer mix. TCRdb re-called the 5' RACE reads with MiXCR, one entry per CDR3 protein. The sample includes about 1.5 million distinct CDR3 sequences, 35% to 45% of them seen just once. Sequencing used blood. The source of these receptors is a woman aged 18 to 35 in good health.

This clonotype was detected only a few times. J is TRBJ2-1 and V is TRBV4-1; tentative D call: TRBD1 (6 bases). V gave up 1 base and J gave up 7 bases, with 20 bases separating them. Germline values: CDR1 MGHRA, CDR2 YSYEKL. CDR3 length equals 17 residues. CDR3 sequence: CASSQVQGLFRGNEQFF. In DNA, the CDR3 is TGCGCCAGCAGCCAAGTACAGGGTCTGTTTCGTGGAAATGAGCAGTTCTTC.

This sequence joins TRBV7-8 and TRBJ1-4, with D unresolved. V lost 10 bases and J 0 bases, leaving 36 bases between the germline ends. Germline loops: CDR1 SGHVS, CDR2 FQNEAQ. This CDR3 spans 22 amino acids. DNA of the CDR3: TGTGCCAACCCTAAACTGTCCTTCCGCAAGGTCCTGAGAAGTCCAACTAATGAAAAACTGTTTTTT. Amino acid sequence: CANPKLSFRKVLRSPTNEKLFF.

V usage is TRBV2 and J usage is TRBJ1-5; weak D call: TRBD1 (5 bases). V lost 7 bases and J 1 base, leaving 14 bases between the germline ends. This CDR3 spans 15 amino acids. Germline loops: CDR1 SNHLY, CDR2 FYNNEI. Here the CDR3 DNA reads TGTGCCAGCAAATTGGACACCCTAAGCAATCAGCCCCAGCATTTT. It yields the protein CASKLDTLSNQPQHF.

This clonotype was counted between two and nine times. The CDR3 region is CASSYSGADPSPQHF. In DNA form, the CDR3 reads TGTGCCAGCAGTTACTCGGGGGCAGACCCTTCGCCCCAGCATTTT. The gene calls are TRBV6-5 and TRBJ1-5, with a tentative D call TRBD1 (6 bases). Trimming removed 0 bases from V and 9 bases from J, with 15 bases in between. The CDR3 contains 15 residues. Germline CDR1 is MNHEY and CDR2 is SVGAGI.

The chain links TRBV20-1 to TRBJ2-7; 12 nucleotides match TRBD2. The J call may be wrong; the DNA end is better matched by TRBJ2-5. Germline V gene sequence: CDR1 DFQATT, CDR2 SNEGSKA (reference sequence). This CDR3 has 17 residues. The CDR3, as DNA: TGCAGTGCTGGGAGACTAGCGGGAGATCTATTAGAAGAGACCCAGTACTTC. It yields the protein CSAGRLAGDLLEETQYF.

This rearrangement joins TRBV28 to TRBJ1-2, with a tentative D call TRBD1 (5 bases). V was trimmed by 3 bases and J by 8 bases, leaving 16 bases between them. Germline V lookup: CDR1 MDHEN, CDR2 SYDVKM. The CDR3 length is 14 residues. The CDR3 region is CASSFTTGTWGYTF. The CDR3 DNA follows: TGTGCCAGCAGTTTCACGACCGGGACCTGGGGCTACACCTTC.

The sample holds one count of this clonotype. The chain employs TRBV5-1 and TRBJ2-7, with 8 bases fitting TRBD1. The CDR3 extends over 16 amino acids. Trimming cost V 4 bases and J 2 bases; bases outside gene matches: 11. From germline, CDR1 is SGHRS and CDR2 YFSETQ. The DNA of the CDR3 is TGCGCCAGCAGCACGGACAGGGAAAAAAGCACCTACGAGCAGTACTTC. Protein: CASSTDREKSTYEQYF.

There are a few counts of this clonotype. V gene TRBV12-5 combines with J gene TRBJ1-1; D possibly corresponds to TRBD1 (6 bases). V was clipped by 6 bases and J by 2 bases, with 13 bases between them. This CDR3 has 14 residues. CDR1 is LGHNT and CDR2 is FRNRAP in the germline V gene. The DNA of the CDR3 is TGTGCTAGTGGAACAGGGAATCGAAACACTGAAGCTTTCTTT. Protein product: CASGTGNRNTEAFF.

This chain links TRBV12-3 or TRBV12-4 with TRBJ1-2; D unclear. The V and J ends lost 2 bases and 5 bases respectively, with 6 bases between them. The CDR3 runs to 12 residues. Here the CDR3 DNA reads TGTGCCAGCAGTTTAAATCGGTATGGCTACACCTTC. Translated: CASSLNRYGYTF.

The CDR3 is CASSNGVAGRTDTQYF. The CDR3 coding sequence is TGCGCCAGCAGCAATGGAGTGGCAGGGCGAACAGATACGCAGTATTTT. The rearrangement links TRBV4-1 to TRBJ2-3; a weak D match, TRBD1 (5 bases). V lost 5 bases and J lost 3, with 18 bases in between. The CDR3 is made up of 16 amino acids. CDR1 is MGHRA and CDR2 is YSYEKL in the germline V gene.

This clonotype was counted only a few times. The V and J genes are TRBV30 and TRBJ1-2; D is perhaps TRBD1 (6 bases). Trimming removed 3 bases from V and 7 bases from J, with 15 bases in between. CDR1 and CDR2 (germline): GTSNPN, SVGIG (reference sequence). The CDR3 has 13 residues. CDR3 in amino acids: CAWRTQGNVGYTF. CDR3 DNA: TGTGCCTGGAGGACACAGGGTAACGTTGGCTACACCTTC.

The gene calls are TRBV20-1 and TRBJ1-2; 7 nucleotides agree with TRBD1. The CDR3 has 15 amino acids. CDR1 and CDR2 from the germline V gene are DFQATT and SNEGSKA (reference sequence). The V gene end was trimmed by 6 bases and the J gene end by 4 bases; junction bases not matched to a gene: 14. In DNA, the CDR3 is TGCAGTGCCAAAAAGGGAGGGGGCGCCGGCTATGGCTACACCTTC. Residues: CSAKKGGGAGYGYTF.

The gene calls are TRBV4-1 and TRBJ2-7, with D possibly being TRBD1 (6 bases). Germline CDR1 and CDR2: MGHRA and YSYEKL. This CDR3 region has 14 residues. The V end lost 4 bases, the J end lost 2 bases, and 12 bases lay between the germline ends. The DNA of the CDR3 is TGCGCCAGCAGCCGAGTGGCAGGGGCCTACGAGCAGTACTTC. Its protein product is CASSRVAGAYEQYF.

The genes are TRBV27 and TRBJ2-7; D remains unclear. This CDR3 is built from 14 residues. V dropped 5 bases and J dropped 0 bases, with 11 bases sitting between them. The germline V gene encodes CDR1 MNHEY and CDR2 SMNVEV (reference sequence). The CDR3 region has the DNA TGTGCCAGCAGTCCTTACGACACCTCCTACGAGCAGTACTTC. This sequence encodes CASSPYDTSYEQYF.

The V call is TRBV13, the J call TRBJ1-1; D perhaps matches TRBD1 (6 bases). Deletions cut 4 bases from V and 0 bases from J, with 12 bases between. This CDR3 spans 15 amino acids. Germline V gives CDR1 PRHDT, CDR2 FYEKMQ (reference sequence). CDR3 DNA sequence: TGTGCCAGCAGCTCGAGACAGGAGATGAACACTGAAGCTTTCTTT. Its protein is CASSSRQEMNTEAFF.

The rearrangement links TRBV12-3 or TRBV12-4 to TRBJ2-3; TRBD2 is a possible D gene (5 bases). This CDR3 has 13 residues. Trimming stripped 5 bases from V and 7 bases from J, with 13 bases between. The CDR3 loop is CASSTLGGYTQYF. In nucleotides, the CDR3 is TGTGCCAGCAGTACCCTCGGCGGGTATACGCAGTATTTT.

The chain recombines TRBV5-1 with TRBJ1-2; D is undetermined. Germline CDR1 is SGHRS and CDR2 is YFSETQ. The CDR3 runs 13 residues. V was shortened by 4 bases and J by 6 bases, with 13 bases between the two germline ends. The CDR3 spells CASSAWREDGYTF. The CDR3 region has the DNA TGCGCCAGCAGCGCCTGGCGGGAGGATGGCTACACCTTC.

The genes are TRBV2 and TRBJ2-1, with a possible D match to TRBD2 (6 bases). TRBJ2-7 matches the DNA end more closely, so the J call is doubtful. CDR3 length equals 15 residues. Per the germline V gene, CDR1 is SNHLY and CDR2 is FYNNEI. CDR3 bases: TGTGCCAGCACCAAAGGTAGGGGAGGATACAATGAGCAGTACTTC. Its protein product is CASTKGRGGYNEQYF.

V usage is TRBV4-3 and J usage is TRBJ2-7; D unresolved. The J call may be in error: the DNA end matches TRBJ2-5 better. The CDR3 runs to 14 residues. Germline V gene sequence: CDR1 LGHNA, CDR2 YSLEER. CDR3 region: CASSQLIFEETQYF. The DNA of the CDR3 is TGCGCCAGCAGCCAACTCATATTTGAAGAGACCCAGTACTTC.

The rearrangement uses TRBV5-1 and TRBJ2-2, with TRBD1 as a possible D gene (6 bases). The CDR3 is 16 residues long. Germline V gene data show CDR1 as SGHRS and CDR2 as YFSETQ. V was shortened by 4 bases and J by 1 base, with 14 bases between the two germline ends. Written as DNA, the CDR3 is TGCGCCAGCAGCATTAACAGGGATATGAACACCGGGGAGCTGTTTTTT. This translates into CASSINRDMNTGELFF.

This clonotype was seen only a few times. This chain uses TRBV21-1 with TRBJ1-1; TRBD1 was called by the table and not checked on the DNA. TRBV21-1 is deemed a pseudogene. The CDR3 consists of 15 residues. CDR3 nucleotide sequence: TGTGCCAGCAGCAAAGAGAGGACAGCCAACACTGAAGCTTTCTTT. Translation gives CASSKERTANTEAFF.

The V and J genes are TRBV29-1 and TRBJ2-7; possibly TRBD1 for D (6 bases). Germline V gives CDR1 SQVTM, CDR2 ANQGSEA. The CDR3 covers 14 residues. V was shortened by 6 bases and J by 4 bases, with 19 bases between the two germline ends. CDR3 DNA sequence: TGCAGCGTGGGGAGTCCGGGACATCATTACGAGCAGTACTTC. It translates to CSVGSPGHHYEQYF.

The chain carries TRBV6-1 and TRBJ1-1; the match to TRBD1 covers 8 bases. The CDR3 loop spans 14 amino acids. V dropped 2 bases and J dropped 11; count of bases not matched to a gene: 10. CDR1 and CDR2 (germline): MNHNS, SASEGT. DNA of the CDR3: TGTGCCAGCAGTGAAATGGGACAGGCAACACAGGCTTTCTTT. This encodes CASSEMGQATQAFF.

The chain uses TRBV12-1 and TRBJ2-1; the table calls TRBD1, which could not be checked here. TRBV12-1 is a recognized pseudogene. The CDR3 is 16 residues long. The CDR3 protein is CASSFGETEDYNEQFF. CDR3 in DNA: TGTGCCAGCAGCTTTGGTGAGACAGAAGACTACAATGAGCAGTTCTTC.